The next 13 T cell receptor beta chains were all read from a single sample in a study of vaccination and CD4 T cells after COVID-19. Their antigen targets remain unknown. With the Oncomine TCR Beta short-read assay, DNA from cultured CD4+ T cells was sequenced. MiXCR, run by TCRdb on the PCR reads, gives a single entry per CDR3 protein. The sample consists of 4,200 or so distinct CDR3 sequences, 35% to 40% of them appearing once. The treatment here: approximately nine-day PBMC culture with coronavirus spike peptide pools or control peptides (ViraFEST assay). The sequencing here drew on CD4+ T cells from blood, cultured in vitro, taken after SARS-CoV-2 vaccination. The receptors stem from a human donor who had recovered from COVID-19.

This clonotype occurred a few times. The chain links TRBV20-1 to TRBJ2-3; D ambiguous. The CDR3 runs to 12 residues. Looked up from germline, CDR1 is DFQATT and CDR2 is SNEGSKA (reference sequence). Trimming cost V 3 bases and J 1 base, with 5 bases left between them. The CDR3 DNA reads TGCAGTGCTAGTGTCCGCACAGATACGCAGTATTTT. It encodes CSASVRTDTQYF.

This clonotype was seen a few times. This sequence joins TRBV20-1 and TRBJ1-5; the D gene is possibly TRBD1 (5 bases). The CDR3 spans 12 residues. Looked up from germline, CDR1 is DFQATT and CDR2 is SNEGSKA (reference sequence). Trimming took 3 bases from V and 5 from J, leaving 8 bases between them. CDR3 sequence (DNA): TGCAGTGCTAGTAGCAGGGATCAGCCCCAGCATTTT. Protein: CSASSRDQPQHF.

The chain combines TRBV7-8 with TRBJ1-1, with 10 bases identical to TRBD1. The CDR3 is made up of 16 amino acids. CDR1 and CDR2 (germline): SGHVS, FQNEAQ. V trimming: 6 bases; J trimming: 0 bases; junction bases outside the gene matches: 7. Written as DNA, the CDR3 is TGTGCCAGCAGGGGGACAGGGGCCATCATGAACACTGAAGCTTTCTTT. This encodes CASRGTGAIMNTEAFF.

Only a few counts were recorded for this clonotype. This rearrangement joins TRBV20-1 to TRBJ2-1, with 7 bases fitting TRBD2. The germline V gene has CDR1 DFQATT and CDR2 SNEGSKA (reference sequence). V lost 6 bases to trimming and J lost 4 bases; unmatched junction nucleotides: 9. This CDR3 spans 14 amino acids. In DNA form, the CDR3 reads TGCAGTGCACTTAAAGCGGGGCGATACAATGAGCAGTTCTTC. This codes for CSALKAGRYNEQFF.

This chain joins TRBV18 and TRBJ1-2, with D unclear. Germline V gene sequence: CDR1 KGHSH, CDR2 LQKENI. This CDR3 spans 16 amino acids. Deletions cut 2 bases from V and 7 bases from J, with 20 bases between. The CDR3 is CASSPSGATGDRGYTF. CDR3 sequence (DNA): TGTGCCAGCTCACCATCGGGCGCCACCGGGGATCGTGGCTACACCTTC.

This clonotype was seen a handful of times. V usage is TRBV10-1 and J usage is TRBJ2-7, with 7 bases fitting TRBD1. From germline, CDR1 is WNHNN and CDR2 SYGVQD (reference sequence). V gave up 11 bases and J gave up 7 bases; unmatched junction bases: 14. This CDR3 has 13 amino acids. The chain's CDR3 is CAGRTGVFGEQYF. DNA for the CDR3: TGCGCCGGCCGGACAGGAGTTTTTGGTGAGCAGTACTTC.

This clonotype was seen a few times. The rearrangement uses TRBV20-1 and TRBJ2-1, with 11 bases matching TRBD1. There are 15 residues in the CDR3. Germline CDR1 reads DFQATT; CDR2 reads SNEGSKA (reference sequence). V lost 6 bases, J lost 3 bases, and 7 bases stayed unmatched. Written as DNA, the CDR3 is TGCAGTGCGTCCTCCGGGACAGGGGGCTACAATGAGCAGTTCTTC. Amino acids: CSASSGTGGYNEQFF.

This chain joins TRBV5-5 and TRBJ2-2; 7 positions match TRBD1. The CDR3 is 15 residues long. Unmatched junction bases numbered 7, after V lost 4 bases and J lost 4 bases. Per the germline V gene, CDR1 is SGHKS and CDR2 is YYEKEE (reference sequence). DNA for the CDR3: TGTGCCAGCAGCCTCTTGACAGGGACCACCGGGGAGCTGTTTTTT. It translates to CASSLLTGTTGELFF.

The chain employs TRBV2 and TRBJ1-3, with 9 bases fitting TRBD1. V was pared by 4 bases and J by 4 bases, with 8 bases of the junction left unmatched. CDR1 and CDR2 from the germline V gene are SNHLY and FYNNEI. The CDR3 spans 16 residues. As DNA, the CDR3 is TGTGCCAGCAGTGCGGCCGGGACAGGGACCGGAAACACCATATATTTT. Amino acid sequence: CASSAAGTGTGNTIYF. Using reference TRBV2 and TRBJ1-3 for the parts outside the CDR3, the full variable domain is EPEVTQTPSHQVTQMGQEVILRCVPISNHLYFYWYRQILGQKVEFLVSFYNNEISEKSEIFDDQFSVERPDGSNFTLKIRSTKLEDSAMYFCASSAAGTGTGNTIYFGEGSWLTVV.

A few counts support this clonotype. The rearrangement joins TRBV28 to TRBJ2-6, with 8 nucleotides matching TRBD1. This CDR3 spans 15 amino acids. The trim removed 7 bases at V and 2 bases at J, leaving 4 bases unmatched. Per the germline V gene, CDR1 is MDHEN and CDR2 is SYDVKM. The CDR3 DNA reads as TGTGCCAGCACCCCAGGGGGCACTGGGGCCAACGTCCTGACTTTC. This translates into CASTPGGTGANVLTF.

CDR3 protein: CASSPGPSGEQYF. Here the CDR3 DNA reads TGTGCCAGCAGCCCGGGCCCCTCGGGCGAGCAGTACTTC. The gene calls are TRBV6-1 and TRBJ2-7; D is unclear. Trimming took off 6 bases at V and 6 bases at J, with 15 bases between the two ends. The CDR3 runs to 13 residues. Germline CDR1 is MNHNS and CDR2 is SASEGT.

The chain has TRBV20-1 and TRBJ1-1; D possibly corresponds to TRBD1 (5 bases). The CDR3 totals 14 residues. Deletions cut 0 bases from V and 5 bases from J, with 13 bases between. Per the germline V gene, CDR1 is DFQATT and CDR2 is SNEGSKA (reference sequence). The CDR3 is CSARDFGTRTEAFF. As DNA, the CDR3 is TGCAGTGCTAGAGATTTCGGGACTCGGACTGAAGCTTTCTTT.

The table lists this clonotype with a few counts. V gene TRBV27 combines with J gene TRBJ1-5, with unresolved D. The CDR3 extends over 15 amino acids. Germline loops: CDR1 MNHEY, CDR2 SMNVEV (reference sequence). With 5 bases removed from V and 6 bases from J, the gap between germline ends came to 17 bases. Written as DNA, the CDR3 is TGTGCCAGCAGTCCCCTCGGGAGGGTGGTTCAGCCCCAGCATTTT. This gives the protein CASSPLGRVVQPQHF.